The 20 T cell receptor beta chains presented below share a single source sample, sequenced in a study of blood T cell repertoires in COVID-19. Repertoires were generated with immunoSEQ multiplex PCR, while TCRdb's copy carries only in-frame clones and drops some. The table records fewer than 150,000 clones, 81% of them present only once. Input material: peripheral blood. The receptors shown here come from a man aged 50-60 years with acute or convalescent COVID-19.

The rearrangement uses TRBV16 and TRBJ1-2, with 10 bases lining up with TRBD1. Trimming took 2 bases from V and 8 from J; bases not matched to a gene: 11. Germline CDR1 reads KGHSY; CDR2 reads FQNENV. The CDR3 totals 16 residues. CDR3 bases: TGTGCCAGCAGCCAACAAAGGACAGGGGGTAATGGCGGCTACACCTTC. Its translation: CASSQQRTGGNGGYTF.

The chain uses TRBV4-2 and TRBJ1-2, with 11 bases that match TRBD1. Germline V gives CDR1 LGHNA, CDR2 YNFKEQ. V shed 4 bases and J 6 bases; nucleotides not matched to a gene: 10. The CDR3 extends over 16 amino acids. Written as DNA, the CDR3 is TGTGCCAGCAGCCCCTCCGGACAGGGGGCTTCAGATGGCTACACCTTC. Amino acid sequence: CASSPSGQGASDGYTF.

The count of this clone is one. V usage is TRBV27 and J usage is TRBJ1-1; D is undetermined. The CDR3 loop spans 14 amino acids. Germline-derived CDR1 and CDR2 are MNHEY and SMNVEV (reference sequence). V was shortened by 2 bases and J by 4 bases, with 11 bases between the two germline ends. CDR3 sequence: CASSLRQTGTEAFF. Here the CDR3 DNA reads TGTGCCAGCAGTTTAAGACAAACCGGCACTGAAGCTTTCTTT.

The gene calls are TRBV7-3 and TRBJ1-2; D is perhaps TRBD1 (6 bases). CDR3 size: 12 residues. Germline V lookup: CDR1 SGHTA, CDR2 FQGTGA. V was clipped by 6 bases and J by 8 bases, with 13 bases between them. The CDR3 region is CASRSDSRGYTF. The CDR3 DNA is TGTGCCAGCAGATCGGACAGTCGGGGCTACACCTTC. Together with reference TRBV7-3 and TRBJ1-2, the CDR3 gives the full variable domain: GAGVSQTPSNKVTEKGKYVELRCDPISGHTALYWYRQSLGQGPEFLIYFQGTGAADDSGLPNDRFFAVRPEGSVSTLKIQRTERGDSAVYLCASRSDSRGYTFGSGTRLTVV.

The chain has TRBV7-2 and TRBJ1-1; D unclear. Looked up from germline, CDR1 is SGHTA and CDR2 is FQGNSA. This CDR3 has 14 residues. Deletions cut 2 bases from V and 5 bases from J, with 12 bases between. The CDR3 spells CASSLYRGRTEAFF. The CDR3, as DNA: TGTGCCAGCAGCTTATATCGAGGGAGGACTGAAGCTTTCTTT.

The chain joins TRBV2 to TRBJ2-2; D gene ambiguous. Germline values: CDR1 SNHLY, CDR2 FYNNEI. The CDR3 contains 13 residues. V lost 7 bases to trimming and J lost 0 bases, with 6 bases between them. The CDR3 here is CASTYANTGELFF. Written as DNA, the CDR3 is TGTGCCAGCACCTACGCGAACACCGGGGAGCTGTTTTTT.

The chain combines TRBV11-1 with TRBJ2-1; 9 bases agree with TRBD2. The length of the CDR3 is 15 residues. Germline V gene data show CDR1 as SGHAT and CDR2 as FQDESV (reference sequence). J lost 5 bases, V lost 5 bases, and 7 bases had no gene match. CDR3 sequence reads: CASSPGLAEHNEQFF. The CDR3 DNA reads as TGTGCCAGCAGCCCGGGACTAGCAGAACACAATGAGCAGTTCTTC.

The DNA of the CDR3 is TGCGCCAGCAGCTTGACTACAACAGGAACCTATGGCTACACCTTC. It codes for CASSLTTTGTYGYTF. V is TRBV5-1 and J is TRBJ1-2, with TRBD1 as a possible D gene (5 bases). The CDR3 contains 15 residues. Germline loops: CDR1 SGHRS, CDR2 YFSETQ. Trimming removed 1 base from V and 4 bases from J, with 14 bases in between.

The V and J genes are TRBV6-2 or TRBV6-3 and TRBJ1-2; no clear D gene. The germline V gene encodes CDR1 MNHEY and CDR2 SVGEGT. Trimming removed 5 bases at V and 3 bases at J, with 13 bases between. This CDR3 has 14 amino acids. Written as DNA, the CDR3 is TGTGCCAGCAGTACCGCCAGAGCGGACTATGGCTACACCTTC. Protein: CASSTARADYGYTF.

This clone has just a few counts. The chain links TRBV28 to TRBJ1-6; TRBD1 matches 7 bases. The J segment lost 10 bases and the V segment lost 7 bases, leaving 7 bases of the junction unmatched. This CDR3 is 13 amino acids long. Per the germline V gene, CDR1 is MDHEN and CDR2 is SYDVKM. The CDR3 DNA sequence: TGTGCCAGCAATGACAGGGAACACTCACCCCTCCACTTT. Translating gives CASNDREHSPLHF. The variable domain in full, with the rest retrieved from reference TRBV28 and TRBJ1-6, is DVKVTQSSRYLVKRTGEKVFLECVQDMDHENMFWYRQDPGLGLRLIYFSYDVKMKEKGDIPEGYSVSREKKERFSLILESASTNQTSMYLCASNDREHSPLHFGNGTRLTVT.

The chain couples TRBV5-1 to TRBJ1-2; no reliable D call. This CDR3 has 15 amino acids. The germline V gene has CDR1 SGHRS and CDR2 YFSETQ. Trimming left V 0 bases short and J 5 bases short, with 14 bases between. CDR3 residues: CASSLGDGSGYGYTF. The CDR3 nucleotides are TGCGCCAGCAGCTTGGGCGACGGGTCGGGGTATGGCTACACCTTC.

V gene TRBV5-1 combines with J gene TRBJ2-1; 8 bases align to TRBD1. Germline loops: CDR1 SGHRS, CDR2 YFSETQ. CDR3 length equals 14 residues. Trimming cost V 4 bases and J 3 bases; bases outside gene matches: 3. The CDR3 reads CASSPGQGYNEQFF. Here the CDR3 DNA reads TGCGCCAGCAGCCCTGGACAGGGCTACAATGAGCAGTTCTTC.

Regarding this clone: Other DNA sequences in this specimen translate into the identical CDR3. The chain carries TRBV7-3 and TRBJ2-2; the D is unclear. This CDR3 comprises 12 residues. The germline CDR1 and CDR2 sequences are SGHTA and FQGTGA. V was trimmed by 5 bases and J by 7 bases, leaving 8 bases between them. CDR3 in amino acids: CASSLRLGELFF. In DNA, the CDR3 is TGTGCCAGCAGCCTCCGTCTCGGGGAGCTGTTTTTT.

The chain recombines TRBV10-1 with TRBJ2-2; possible D gene TRBD2, 7 bases. This CDR3 has 16 residues. Germline lookup yields CDR1 WNHNN and CDR2 SYGVQD (reference sequence). Trimming took 5 bases from V and 5 from J, leaving 18 bases between them. The CDR3 DNA reads as TGCGCCAGCAGTTTCCAGAGGGGGGGGCAGACCGGGGAGCTGTTTTTT. This gives the protein CASSFQRGGQTGELFF.

The chain links TRBV4-1 to TRBJ1-2, with D uncertain. The CDR3 is made up of 20 amino acids. The V gene's germline CDR1 is MGHRA and CDR2 YSYEKL. The germline V and J ends were trimmed by 0 bases and 4 bases, with 27 bases remaining between them. The CDR3 DNA sequence: TGCGCCAGCAGCCAAGATCCGACAACTGAGGAGGGTTGGGGAGCCTATGGCTACACCTTC. It encodes CASSQDPTTEEGWGAYGYTF.

The chain is built from TRBV5-4 and TRBJ2-3; D gene unclear. Trimming removed 5 bases at V and 2 bases at J, with 9 bases between. CDR3 length: 13 amino acids. The V gene's germline CDR1 is SGHNT and CDR2 YYREEE (reference sequence). CDR3 sequence: CASSTHNTDTQYF. The CDR3 DNA follows: TGTGCCAGCAGTACCCACAACACAGATACGCAGTATTTT.

The chain employs TRBV6-5 and TRBJ1-2, with D possibly being TRBD1 (6 bases). V lost 6 bases to trimming and J lost 6 bases, with 8 bases between them. Germline CDR1 is MNHEY and CDR2 is SVGAGI. The CDR3 is made up of 11 amino acids. The CDR3 region is CASRQGDGYTF. DNA for the CDR3: TGTGCCAGCAGACAGGGCGATGGCTACACCTTC.

V usage is TRBV14 and J usage is TRBJ2-3; D remains unclear. This CDR3 is 14 amino acids long. Trimming shortened V by 0 bases and J by 6 bases, and 10 bases separated the two germline ends. The germline gives CDR1 SGHDN, CDR2 FVKESK. CDR3 amino acids: CASSQEARSDTQYF. DNA for the CDR3: TGTGCCAGCAGCCAAGAAGCTAGATCTGATACGCAGTATTTT. The variable domain in full, with the rest retrieved from reference TRBV14 and TRBJ2-3, is EAGVTQFPSHSVIEKGQTVTLRCDPISGHDNLYWYRRVMGKEIKFLLHFVKESKQDESGMPNNRFLAERTGGTYSTLKVQPAELEDSGVYFCASSQEARSDTQYFGPGTRLTVL.

The genes are TRBV7-3 and TRBJ2-5, with D possibly TRBD1 on 5 matching bases. Germline-derived CDR1 and CDR2 are SGHTA and FQGTGA. V gave up 5 bases and J gave up 2 bases, with 12 bases separating them. The CDR3 spans 14 residues. CDR3 sequence: CASSRGGPQETQYF. Written as DNA, the CDR3 is TGTGCCAGCAGCAGGGGTGGCCCACAAGAGACCCAGTACTTC. Drawing the rest from reference TRBV7-3 and TRBJ2-5, the complete variable domain is GAGVSQTPSNKVTEKGKYVELRCDPISGHTALYWYRQSLGQGPEFLIYFQGTGAADDSGLPNDRFFAVRPEGSVSTLKIQRTERGDSAVYLCASSRGGPQETQYFGPGTRLLVL.

The chain links TRBV2 to TRBJ1-5; TRBD1 is a possible D gene (5 bases). CDR3 length: 15 amino acids. V was trimmed by 5 bases and J by 5 bases, leaving 16 bases between them. Germline V lookup: CDR1 SNHLY, CDR2 FYNNEI. The CDR3 sequence is CASSRQGGMDQPQHF. The CDR3 DNA follows: TGTGCCAGCAGTCGGCAGGGAGGGATGGATCAGCCCCAGCATTTT.